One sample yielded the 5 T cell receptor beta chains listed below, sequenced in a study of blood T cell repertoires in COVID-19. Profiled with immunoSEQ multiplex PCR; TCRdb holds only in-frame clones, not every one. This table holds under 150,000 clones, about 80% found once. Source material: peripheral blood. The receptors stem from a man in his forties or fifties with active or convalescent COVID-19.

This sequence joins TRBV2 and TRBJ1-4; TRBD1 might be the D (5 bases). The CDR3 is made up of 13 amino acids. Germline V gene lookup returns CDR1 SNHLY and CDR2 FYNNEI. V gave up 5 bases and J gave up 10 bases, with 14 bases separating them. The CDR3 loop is CASSSVLGGKLFF. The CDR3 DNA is TGTGCCAGCAGTTCGGTCCTGGGGGGAAAACTGTTTTTT.

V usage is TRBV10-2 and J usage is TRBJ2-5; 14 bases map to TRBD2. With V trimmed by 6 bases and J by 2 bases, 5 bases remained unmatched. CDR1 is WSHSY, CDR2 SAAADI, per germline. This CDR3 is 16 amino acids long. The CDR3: CASRTGLAGAQETQYF. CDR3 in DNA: TGCGCCAGCAGGACGGGACTAGCGGGGGCTCAAGAGACCCAGTACTTC.

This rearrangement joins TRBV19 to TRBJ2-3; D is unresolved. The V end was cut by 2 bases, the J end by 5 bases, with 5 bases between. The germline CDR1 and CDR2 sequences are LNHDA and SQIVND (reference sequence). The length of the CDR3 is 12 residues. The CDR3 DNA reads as TGTGCCAGTAGTATAAGAGAAGATACGCAGTATTTT. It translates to CASSIREDTQYF.

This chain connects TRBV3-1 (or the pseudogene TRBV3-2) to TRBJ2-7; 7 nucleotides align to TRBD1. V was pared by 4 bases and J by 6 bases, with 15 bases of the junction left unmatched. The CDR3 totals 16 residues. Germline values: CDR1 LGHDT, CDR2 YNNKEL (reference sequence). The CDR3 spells CASSPEGAGAGLEQYF. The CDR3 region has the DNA TGTGCCAGCAGCCCCGAGGGGGCAGGGGCGGGCCTCGAGCAGTACTTC.

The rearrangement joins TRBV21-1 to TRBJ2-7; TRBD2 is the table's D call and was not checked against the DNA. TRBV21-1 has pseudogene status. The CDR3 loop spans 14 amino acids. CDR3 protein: CAITRVAGTYEQYF. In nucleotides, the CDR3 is TGTGCCATCACCAGGGTAGCGGGCACCTACGAGCAGTACTTC.